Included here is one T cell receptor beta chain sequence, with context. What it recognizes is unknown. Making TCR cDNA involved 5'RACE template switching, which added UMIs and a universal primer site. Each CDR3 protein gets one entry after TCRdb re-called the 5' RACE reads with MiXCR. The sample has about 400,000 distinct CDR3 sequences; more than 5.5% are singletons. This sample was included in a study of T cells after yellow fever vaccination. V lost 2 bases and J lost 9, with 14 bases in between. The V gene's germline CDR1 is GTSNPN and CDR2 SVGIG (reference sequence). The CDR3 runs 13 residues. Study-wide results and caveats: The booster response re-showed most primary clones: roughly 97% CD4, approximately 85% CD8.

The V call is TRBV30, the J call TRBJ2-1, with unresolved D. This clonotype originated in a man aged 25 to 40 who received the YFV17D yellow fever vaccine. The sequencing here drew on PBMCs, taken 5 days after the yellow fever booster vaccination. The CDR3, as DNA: TGTGCCTGGAGTTTAATACCAGGTGGTGAGCAGTTCTTC. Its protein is CAWSLIPGGEQFF.